The source of this TCR beta chain is a study of OX40 agonist ivuxolimab in advanced cancers. Germline values: CDR1 LNHDA, CDR2 SQIVND (reference sequence). This CDR3 spans 17 amino acids. Trimming cost V 5 bases and J 0 bases; bases outside gene matches: 10. Some clones are missing from TCRdb's copy, which holds only in-frame ones; the method was immunoSEQ multiplex PCR. In the table there are tens of thousands of clones, approximately 89% of which are singletons. The sequence came from an adult with an advanced solid tumor such as melanoma, head and neck, liver or kidney cancer. This chain connects TRBV19 to TRBJ2-7, with 10 bases lining up with TRBD1. The sample was CD4+ or CD8+ T cells sorted from blood, taken in a trial of the OX40 agonist ivuxolimab. The DNA for the CDR3 is TGTGCCAGTAGTCCTCTCCGGGGACAGGGGAGCTCCTACGAGCAGTACTTC. Translating it yields CASSPLRGQGSSYEQYF.